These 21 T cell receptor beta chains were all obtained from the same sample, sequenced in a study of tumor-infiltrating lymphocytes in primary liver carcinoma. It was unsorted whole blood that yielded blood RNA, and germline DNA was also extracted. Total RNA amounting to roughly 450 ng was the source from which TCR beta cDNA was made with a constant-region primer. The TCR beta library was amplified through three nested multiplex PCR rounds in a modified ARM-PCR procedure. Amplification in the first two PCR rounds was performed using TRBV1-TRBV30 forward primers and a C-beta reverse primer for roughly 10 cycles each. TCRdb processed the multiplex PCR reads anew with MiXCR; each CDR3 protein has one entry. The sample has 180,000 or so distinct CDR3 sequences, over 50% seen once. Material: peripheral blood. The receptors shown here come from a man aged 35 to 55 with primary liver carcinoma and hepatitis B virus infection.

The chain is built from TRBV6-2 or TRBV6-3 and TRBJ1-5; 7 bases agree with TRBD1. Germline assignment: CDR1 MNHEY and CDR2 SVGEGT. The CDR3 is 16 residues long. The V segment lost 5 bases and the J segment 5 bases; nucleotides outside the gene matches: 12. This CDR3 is CASSRLGQGGYQPQHF. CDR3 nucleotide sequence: TGTGCCAGCAGTCGCCTTGGGCAGGGGGGCTATCAGCCCCAGCATTTT.

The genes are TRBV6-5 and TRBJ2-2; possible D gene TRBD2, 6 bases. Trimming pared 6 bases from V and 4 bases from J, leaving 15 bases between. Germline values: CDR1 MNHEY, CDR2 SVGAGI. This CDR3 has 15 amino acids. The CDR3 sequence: CASRDSGRGTGELFF. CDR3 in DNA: TGTGCCAGCAGGGATAGCGGCCGTGGCACCGGGGAGCTGTTTTTT.

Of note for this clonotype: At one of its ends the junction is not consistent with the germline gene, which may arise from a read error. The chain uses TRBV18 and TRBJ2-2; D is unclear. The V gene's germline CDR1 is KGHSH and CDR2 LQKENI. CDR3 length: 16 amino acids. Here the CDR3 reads CVSSPGPTNRFGELFF. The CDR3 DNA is TGTGTCAGCTCACCTGGTCCTACCAATCGCTTCGGGGAGCTGTTTTTT.

CDR3 coding DNA: TGTGCCTGGCACCACCAAGAACACAGCGGGGAGCTGTTTTTT. It is translated as CAWHHQEHSGELFF. This chain joins TRBV30 and TRBJ2-2, with D hard to call. Per germline, CDR1 GTSNPN and CDR2 SVGIG (reference sequence). V lost 5 bases and J 7 bases, leaving 17 bases between the germline ends. This CDR3 has 14 amino acids.

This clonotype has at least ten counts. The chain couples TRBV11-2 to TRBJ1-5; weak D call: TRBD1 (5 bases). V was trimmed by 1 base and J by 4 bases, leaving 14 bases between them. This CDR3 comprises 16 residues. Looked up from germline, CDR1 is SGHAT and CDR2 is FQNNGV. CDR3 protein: CASSLAGGYGNQPQHF. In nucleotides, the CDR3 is TGTGCCAGCAGCTTAGCCGGGGGTTATGGTAATCAGCCCCAGCATTTT.

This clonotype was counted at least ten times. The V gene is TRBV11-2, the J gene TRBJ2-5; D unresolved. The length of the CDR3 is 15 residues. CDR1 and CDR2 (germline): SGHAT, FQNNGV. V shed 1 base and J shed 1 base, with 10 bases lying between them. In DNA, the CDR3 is TGTGCCAGCAGCTTAGCTTACAGCCGCCAAGAGACCCAGTACTTC. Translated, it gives CASSLAYSRQETQYF.

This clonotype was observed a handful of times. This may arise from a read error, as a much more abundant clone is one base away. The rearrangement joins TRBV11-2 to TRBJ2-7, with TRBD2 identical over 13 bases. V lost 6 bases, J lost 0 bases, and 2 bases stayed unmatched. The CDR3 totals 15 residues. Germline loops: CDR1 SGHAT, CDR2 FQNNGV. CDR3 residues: CASRRTSGSSYEQYF. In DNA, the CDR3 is TGTGCCAGCAGACGGACTAGCGGGAGCTCCTACGAGCAGTACTTC.

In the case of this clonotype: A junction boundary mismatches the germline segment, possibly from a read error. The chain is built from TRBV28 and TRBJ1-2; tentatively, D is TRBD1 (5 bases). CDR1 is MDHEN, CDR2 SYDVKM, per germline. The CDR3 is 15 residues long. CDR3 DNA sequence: TGTGCCAACACCACATCGACTGGGTGGGGCCACGGCTACACTTTC. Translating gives CANTTSTGWGHGYTF.

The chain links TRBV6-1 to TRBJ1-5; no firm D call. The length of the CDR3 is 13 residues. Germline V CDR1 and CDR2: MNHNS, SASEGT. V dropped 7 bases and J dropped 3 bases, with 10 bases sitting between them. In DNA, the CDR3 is TGTGCCAGCAACCAGGAGTTCAATCAGCCCCAGCATTTT. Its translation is CASNQEFNQPQHF.

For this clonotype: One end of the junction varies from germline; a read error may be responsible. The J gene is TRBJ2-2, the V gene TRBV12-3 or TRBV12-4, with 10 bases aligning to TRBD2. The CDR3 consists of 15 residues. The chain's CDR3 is CAGSLAGGNTGELFF. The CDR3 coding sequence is TGTGCCGGCAGTTTAGCGGGAGGGAACACCGGGGAGCTGTTTTTT.

The CDR3 loop is CASTPSPRGLAGATDTQYF. In DNA, the CDR3 is TGTGCCAGCACCCCCTCCCCCCGGGGACTAGCGGGAGCTACAGATACGCAGTATTTT. The rearrangement uses TRBV14 and TRBJ2-3; 14 nucleotides line up with TRBD2. The J segment lost 3 bases and the V segment lost 7 bases, leaving 15 bases of the junction unmatched. The germline V gene has CDR1 SGHDN and CDR2 FVKESK. The CDR3 length is 19 residues.

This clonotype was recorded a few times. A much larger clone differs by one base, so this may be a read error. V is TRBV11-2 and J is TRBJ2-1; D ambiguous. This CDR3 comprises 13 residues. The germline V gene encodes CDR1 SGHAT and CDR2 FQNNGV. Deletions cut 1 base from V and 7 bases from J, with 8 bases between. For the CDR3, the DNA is TGTGCCAGCAGCTTAGGCCTTCAGAATGAGCAGTTCTTC. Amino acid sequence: CASSLGLQNEQFF.

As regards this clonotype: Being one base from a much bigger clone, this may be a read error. Here the CDR3 reads CASSSHFFGREEGETQYF. The CDR3 DNA is TGCGCCAGCAGCTCGCACTTCTTCGGGCGGGAGGAAGGAGAGACCCAGTACTTC. The chain joins TRBV4-1 to TRBJ2-5; 8 nucleotides line up with TRBD2. This CDR3 spans 18 amino acids. V lost 5 bases to trimming and J lost 4 bases; unmatched junction nucleotides: 18. CDR1 and CDR2 from the germline V gene are MGHRA and YSYEKL.

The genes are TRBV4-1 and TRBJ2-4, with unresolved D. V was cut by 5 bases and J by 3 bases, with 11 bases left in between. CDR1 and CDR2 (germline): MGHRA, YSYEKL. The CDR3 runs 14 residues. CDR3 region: CASSSLVGKNIQYF. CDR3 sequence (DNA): TGCGCCAGCAGCTCCCTAGTAGGCAAAAACATTCAGTACTTC.

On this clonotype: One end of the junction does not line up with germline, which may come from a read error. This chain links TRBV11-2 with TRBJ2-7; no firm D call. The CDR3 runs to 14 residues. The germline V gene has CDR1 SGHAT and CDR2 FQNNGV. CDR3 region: CASSTTGSSYGQYF. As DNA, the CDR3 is TGTGCCAGCAGCACGACTGGGTCCTCCTACGGGCAGTACTTC. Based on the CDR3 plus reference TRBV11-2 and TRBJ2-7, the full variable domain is EAGVAQSPRYKIIEKRQSVAFWCNPISGHATLYWYQQILGQGPKLLIQFQNNGVVDDSQLPKDRFSAERLKGVDSTLKIQPAKLEDSAVYLCASSTTGSSYGQYFGPGTRLTVT.

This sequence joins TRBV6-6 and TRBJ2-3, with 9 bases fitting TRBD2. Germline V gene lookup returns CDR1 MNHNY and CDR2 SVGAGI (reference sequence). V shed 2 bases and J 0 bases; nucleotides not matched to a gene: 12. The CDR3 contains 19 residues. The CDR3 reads CASSYRQASGNPSTDTQYF. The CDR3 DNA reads TGTGCCAGCAGTTACCGCCAGGCTAGCGGGAACCCTAGCACAGATACGCAGTATTTT.

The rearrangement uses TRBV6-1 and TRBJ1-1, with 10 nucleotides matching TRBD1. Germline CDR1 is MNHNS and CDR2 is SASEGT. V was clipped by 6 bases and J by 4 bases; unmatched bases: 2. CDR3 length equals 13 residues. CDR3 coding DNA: TGTGCCAGCAGCCGGACAGGGGGCACTGAAGCTTTCTTT. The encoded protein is CASSRTGGTEAFF.

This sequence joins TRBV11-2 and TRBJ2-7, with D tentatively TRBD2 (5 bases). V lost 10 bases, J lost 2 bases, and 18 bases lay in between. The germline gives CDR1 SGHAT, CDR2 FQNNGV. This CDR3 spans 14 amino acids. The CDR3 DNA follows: TGTGCCAATAGCTTAACCGACGGGACCTACGAGCAGTACTTC. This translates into CANSLTDGTYEQYF.

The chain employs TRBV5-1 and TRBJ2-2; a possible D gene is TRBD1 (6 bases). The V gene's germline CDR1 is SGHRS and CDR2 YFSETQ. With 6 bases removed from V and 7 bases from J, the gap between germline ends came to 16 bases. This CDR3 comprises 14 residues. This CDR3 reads CASNTGTACGELFF. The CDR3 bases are TGCGCCAGCAACACAGGGACGGCCTGCGGGGAGCTGTTTTTT.

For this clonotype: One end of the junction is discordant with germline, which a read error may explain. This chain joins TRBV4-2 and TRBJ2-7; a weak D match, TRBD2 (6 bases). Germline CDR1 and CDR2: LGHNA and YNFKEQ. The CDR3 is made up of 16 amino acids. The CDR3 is CASSHRSGGSSCEQYF. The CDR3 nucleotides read TGTGCCAGCAGCCACCGTAGCGGAGGGAGCTCCTGCGAGCAGTACTTC.

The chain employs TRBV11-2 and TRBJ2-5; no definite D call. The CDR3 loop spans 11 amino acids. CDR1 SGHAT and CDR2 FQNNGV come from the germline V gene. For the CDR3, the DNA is TGTGCGATCAGCCACCGAGAGACCCAGTACTTC. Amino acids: CAISHRETQYF.